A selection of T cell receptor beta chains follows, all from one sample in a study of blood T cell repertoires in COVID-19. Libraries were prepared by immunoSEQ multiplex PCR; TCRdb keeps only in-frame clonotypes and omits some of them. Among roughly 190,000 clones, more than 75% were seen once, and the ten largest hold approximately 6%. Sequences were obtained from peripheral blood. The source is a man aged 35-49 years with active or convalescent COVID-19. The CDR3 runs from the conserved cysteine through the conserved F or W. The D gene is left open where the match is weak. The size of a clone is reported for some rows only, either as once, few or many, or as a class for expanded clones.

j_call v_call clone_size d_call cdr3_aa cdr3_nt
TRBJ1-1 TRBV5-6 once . CASSLVQGFTEAFF TGTGCCAGCAGCTTGGTCCAGGGGTTTACTGAAGCTTTCTTT
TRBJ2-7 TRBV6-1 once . CASSEFTSPYEQYF TGTGCCAGCAGTGAGTTTACGAGTCCCTACGAGCAGTACTTC
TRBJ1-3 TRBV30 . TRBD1 CAWSATGASGNTIYF TGTGCCTGGAGTGCAACAGGGGCATCGGGAAACACCATATATTTT
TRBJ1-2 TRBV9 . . CASSEYARTDNYGYTF TGTGCCAGCAGCGAATATGCTAGGACAGATAACTATGGCTACACCTTC
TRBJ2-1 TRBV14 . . CASSQSIGRVWEQFF TGTGCCAGCAGCCAATCAATTGGCAGGGTATGGGAGCAGTTCTTC
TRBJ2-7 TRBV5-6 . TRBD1 CASSLGQGHYEQYF TGTGCCAGCAGCCTCGGACAGGGGCACTACGAGCAGTACTTC
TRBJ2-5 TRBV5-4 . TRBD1 CASSLGGGTGKKETQYF TGTGCCAGCAGCTTGGGGGGAGGGACAGGGAAAAAAGAGACCCAGTACTTC
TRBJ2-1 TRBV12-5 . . CASGRTDNEQFF TGTGCTAGTGGGCGGACAGACAATGAGCAGTTCTTC
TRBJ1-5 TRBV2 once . CASSAREDSNQPQHF TGTGCCAGCAGTGCTCGGGAGGATAGCAATCAGCCCCAGCATTTT
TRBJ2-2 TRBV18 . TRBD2 CASSPRQAGGPTGGELFF TGTGCCAGCTCACCACGGCAAGCGGGAGGGCCGACGGGCGGGGAGCTGTTTTTT
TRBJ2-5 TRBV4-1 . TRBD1 CASSQGGQVQQGAQYF TGCGCCAGCAGCCAAGGAGGGCAGGTCCAACAGGGGGCCCAGTACTTC
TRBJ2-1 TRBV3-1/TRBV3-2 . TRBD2 CASSQSSGSYNEQFF TGTGCCAGCAGCCAATCTAGCGGGAGCTACAATGAGCAGTTCTTC
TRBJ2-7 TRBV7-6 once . CASSLGQNYEQYF TGTGCCAGCAGCTTAGGTCAGAACTACGAGCAGTACTTC
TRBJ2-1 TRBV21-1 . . CASFRDRRGLPLRFF TGTGCCAGCTTCCGGGACAGGCGCGGCCTACCGTTGCGGTTCTTC
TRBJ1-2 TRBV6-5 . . CASTRDKTNYGYTF TGTGCCAGCACCAGGGATAAAACTAACTATGGCTACACCTTC
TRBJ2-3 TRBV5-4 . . CASSPEPGTDTQYF TGTGCCAGCAGCCCGGAGCCCGGCACAGATACGCAGTATTTT
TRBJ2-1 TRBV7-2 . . CASSFGGGNEQFF TGTGCCAGCAGCTTCGGCGGAGGGAATGAGCAGTTCTTC
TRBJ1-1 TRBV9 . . CASSRSRNTEAFF TGTGCCAGCAGCAGGAGCAGGAACACTGAAGCTTTCTTT
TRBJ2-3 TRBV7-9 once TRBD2 CASSPHRLAVSTDTQYF TGTGCCAGCAGCCCCCATCGACTAGCGGTATCCACAGATACGCAGTATTTT
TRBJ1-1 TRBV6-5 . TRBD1 CASSPRTGVSTEAFF TGTGCCAGCAGCCCCAGGACAGGGGTGTCCACTGAAGCTTTCTTT
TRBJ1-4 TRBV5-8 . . CASSFHNEKLFF TGTGCCAGCAGCTTTCATAATGAAAAACTGTTTTTT
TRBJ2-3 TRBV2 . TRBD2 CASPSGRETDTQYF TGTGCCAGCCCTAGCGGGAGAGAGACAGATACGCAGTATTTT
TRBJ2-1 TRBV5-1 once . CASSLQGGVNEQFF TGCGCCAGCAGCTTGCAAGGGGGGGTGAATGAGCAGTTCTTC
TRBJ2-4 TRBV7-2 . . CASSASPGNIQYF TGTGCCAGCAGCGCGTCCCCCGGAAACATTCAGTACTTC
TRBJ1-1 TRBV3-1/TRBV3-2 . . CASSQVGGNTEAFF TGTGCCAGCAGCCAAGTCGGGGGGAACACTGAAGCTTTCTTT
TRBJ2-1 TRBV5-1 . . CASWDTRSYNEQFF TGCGCCAGCTGGGACACGAGATCCTACAATGAGCAGTTCTTC
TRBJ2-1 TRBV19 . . CASSIVGGIGINEQFF TGTGCCAGTAGTATTGTTGGAGGCATCGGAATCAATGAGCAGTTCTTC
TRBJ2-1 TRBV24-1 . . CATSDPRDSYYNEQFF TGTGCCACCAGTGATCCGCGGGACAGCTACTACAATGAGCAGTTCTTC
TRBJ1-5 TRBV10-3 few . CAISESGGSNQPQHF TGTGCCATCAGTGAGTCGGGGGGAAGCAATCAGCCCCAGCATTTT
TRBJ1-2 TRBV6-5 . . CASSYSREYYGYTF TGTGCCAGCAGTTACTCGAGAGAGTATTATGGCTACACCTTC